This T cell receptor (beta chain) is from a study of shared clonotypes between healthy human individuals. Positively selected for CCR7, the CD45RO-negative cells used as naive CD8 cells excluded terminally differentiated effector memory CD45RA+ cells. Trimming stripped 4 bases from V and 5 bases from J, with 21 bases between. The CDR3 totals 16 residues. From germline, CDR1 is SGDLS and CDR2 YYNGEE. Each replicate PCR on the sorted subsets used 150 to 200 ng DNA (about 30,000 T cell genomes). Generated by immunoSEQ multiplex PCR, the TCRdb table keeps only in-frame clones and is missing some. The data contain about 2.1 million clones, 85% to 95% of them seen just once; the ten biggest clones take up roughly 1.8%.

The receptor was isolated from a man younger than 35 in good health. Some clones in this sample may be carry-over from other donors' samples. Sequencing was performed on naive CD8+ T cells from PBMCs. The gene calls are TRBV9 and TRBJ1-2; weak D call: TRBD1 (6 bases). CDR3 nucleotide sequence: TGTGCCAGCAGCTCGGCACAGGGTCCTGACTTTTATGGCTACACCTTC. Translation: CASSSAQGPDFYGYTF. Full variable domain (outside the CDR3, taken from reference TRBV9 and TRBJ1-2): DSGVTQTPKHLITATGQRVTLRCSPRSGDLSVYWYQQSLDQGLQFLIQYYNGEERAKGNILERFSAQQFPDLHSELNLSSLELGDSALYFCASSSAQGPDFYGYTFGSGTRLTVV.